One and the same sample provided the 21 T cell receptor beta chains below, sequenced in a study of blood T cells in healthy people across ages. Together with a sample-barcoded 5' primer, a J-beta primer mix was included in a second PCR lasting roughly 6 to 12 cycles. Using its own MiXCR run on the 5' RACE reads, TCRdb lists one record per CDR3 protein. This sample has under 1 million distinct CDR3 sequences, with around 42% found just once. Sequenced input: blood. Every receptor here comes from a man aged 55 to 69 in good health.

The rearrangement joins TRBV4-1 to TRBJ1-5; tentatively, D is TRBD1 (6 bases). The length of the CDR3 is 15 residues. Trimming left V 6 bases short and J 6 bases short, with 18 bases between. Germline V gene data show CDR1 as MGHRA and CDR2 as YSYEKL. The CDR3 here is CASRHQIQGSQPQHF. The CDR3 nucleotides are TGCGCCAGCAGGCATCAAATACAGGGAAGTCAGCCCCAGCATTTT.

This chain uses TRBV4-3 with TRBJ1-2, with a possible D match to TRBD1 (5 bases). CDR1 is LGHNA and CDR2 is YSLEER in the germline V gene. V shed 0 bases and J shed 6 bases, with 23 bases lying between them. CDR3 length: 18 amino acids. The CDR3 nucleotides are TGCGCCAGCAGCCAAGATAACATCGGGGCAGGGAGGTCAGATGGCTACACCTTC. Translation: CASSQDNIGAGRSDGYTF.

V is TRBV5-1 and J is TRBJ2-1; TRBD2 is a possible D gene (5 bases). The V end was cut by 0 bases, the J end by 10 bases, with 11 bases between. The CDR3 spans 13 residues. The V gene's germline CDR1 is SGHRS and CDR2 YFSETQ. The CDR3 sequence: CASSLVRTREQFF. The CDR3 DNA reads TGCGCCAGCAGCTTGGTCCGGACTCGGGAGCAGTTCTTC.

The V and J genes are TRBV7-9 and TRBJ2-7; D is unclear. The CDR3 spans 14 residues. From germline, CDR1 is SEHNR and CDR2 FQNEAQ (reference sequence). V dropped 0 bases and J dropped 5 bases, with 11 bases sitting between them. CDR3 in amino acids: CASSLAFGRNEQYF. The CDR3 DNA reads TGTGCCAGCAGCTTAGCTTTCGGACGGAACGAGCAGTACTTC.

This clonotype was found many times. This chain connects TRBV7-2 to TRBJ2-4, with a weak D call TRBD2 (5 bases). The CDR3 contains 11 residues. Germline V gene sequence: CDR1 SGHTA, CDR2 FQGNSA. The V gene lost 5 bases and the J gene lost 10 bases, with 9 bases spanning the gap. DNA for the CDR3: TGTGCCAGCAGCCCAGGAGGTATTCAGTACTTC. Its protein product is CASSPGGIQYF. Supplemented by reference TRBV7-2 and TRBJ2-4, the full variable domain reads GAGVSQSPSNKVTEKGKDVELRCDPISGHTALYWYRQSLGQGLEFLIYFQGNSAPDKSGLPSDRFSAERTGGSVSTLTIQRTQQEDSAVYLCASSPGGIQYFGAGTRLSVL.

This clonotype has a handful of counts. V and J are TRBV6-2 or TRBV6-3 and TRBJ2-2; TRBD1 is a possible D gene (6 bases). Germline V gives CDR1 MNHEY, CDR2 SVGEGT. Trimming left V 2 bases short and J 5 bases short, with 6 bases between. The CDR3 runs to 13 residues. CDR3 amino acids: CASSYRGTGELFF. The CDR3 DNA reads TGTGCCAGCAGTTACAGGGGGACCGGGGAGCTGTTTTTT.

The chain couples TRBV5-1 to TRBJ2-1; D is possibly TRBD1 (6 bases). CDR1 and CDR2 (germline): SGHRS, YFSETQ. The V end was cut by 4 bases, the J end by 6 bases, with 14 bases between. This CDR3 has 14 residues. CDR3 protein: CASSVSGAGNEQFF. CDR3 in DNA: TGCGCCAGCAGCGTATCAGGGGCGGGCAATGAGCAGTTCTTC.

This clonotype turned up a few times. The chain couples TRBV20-1 to TRBJ2-5; TRBD2 aligns across 9 bases. With 5 bases clipped from V and 5 bases from J, the junction kept 6 bases outside the gene matches. Germline CDR1 and CDR2: DFQATT and SNEGSKA (reference sequence). The CDR3 is made up of 13 amino acids. CDR3: CSAVAGDVETQYF. CDR3 sequence (DNA): TGCAGTGCTGTAGCGGGGGATGTCGAGACCCAGTACTTC.

This clonotype was observed a few times. The rearrangement links TRBV7-2 to TRBJ2-1; D possibly corresponds to TRBD1 (6 bases). The V gene's germline CDR1 is SGHTA and CDR2 FQGNSA. V was clipped by 2 bases and J by 4 bases, with 18 bases between them. The CDR3 sequence is 17 residues long. The CDR3 region has the DNA TGTGCCAGCAGCTTAAGCCCAGGGGATTCGCCTTACAATGAGCAGTTCTTC. Residues: CASSLSPGDSPYNEQFF. Full variable domain (missing parts from reference TRBV7-2 and TRBJ2-1): GAGVSQSPSNKVTEKGKDVELRCDPISGHTALYWYRQSLGQGLEFLIYFQGNSAPDKSGLPSDRFSAERTGGSVSTLTIQRTQQEDSAVYLCASSLSPGDSPYNEQFFGPGTRLTVL.

Concerning this clonotype: This sequence may be a read error, since a much larger clone differs from it by one base. The CDR3: CASSVGNPGDEQYF. The CDR3 DNA follows: TGTGCCAGCAGCGTAGGGAATCCAGGGGACGAGCAGTACTTC. J is TRBJ2-7 and V is TRBV7-2; the D gene is possibly TRBD1 (6 bases). V shed 5 bases and J shed 5 bases, with 16 bases lying between them. This CDR3 has 14 residues. Germline V gene lookup returns CDR1 SGHTA and CDR2 FQGNSA.

The chain combines TRBV7-2 with TRBJ1-5; no clear D gene. V lost 5 bases to trimming and J lost 6 bases, with 11 bases between them. CDR3 size: 13 residues. CDR1 is SGHTA and CDR2 is FQGNSA in the germline V gene. The CDR3 DNA reads TGTGCCAGCAGCCCGTCCGTCGGTCAGCCCCAGCATTTT. It encodes CASSPSVGQPQHF.

The rearrangement links TRBV9 to TRBJ2-3; D gene uncertain. CDR3 length equals 16 residues. Trimming stripped 0 bases from V and 4 bases from J, with 15 bases between. The germline CDR1 and CDR2 sequences are SGDLS and YYNGEE. This CDR3 reads CASSVDLGRSPDTQYF. The CDR3 region has the DNA TGTGCCAGCAGCGTAGACCTCGGGCGCTCCCCAGATACGCAGTATTTT.

The chain carries TRBV6-2 or TRBV6-3 and TRBJ2-7; D is possibly TRBD1 (5 bases). Germline CDR1 and CDR2: MNHEY and SVGEGT. V lost 7 bases to trimming and J lost 1 base, with 14 bases between them. The CDR3 is 14 residues long. The CDR3 sequence is CASTRAKGSYEQYF. CDR3 in DNA: TGTGCCAGCACCAGGGCGAAGGGGTCCTACGAGCAGTACTTC.

The chain joins TRBV6-6 to TRBJ2-5, with D possibly called TRBD1 or TRBD2 (5 bases each). Trimming left V 0 bases short and J 4 bases short, with 12 bases between. CDR3 length: 15 residues. CDR1 and CDR2 from the germline V gene are MNHNY and SVGAGI (reference sequence). The CDR3 loop reads CASSYSQGRRETQYF. The CDR3 DNA follows: TGTGCCAGCAGTTACTCTCAGGGACGGCGAGAGACCCAGTACTTC.

V and J are TRBV27 and TRBJ2-1, with D possibly called TRBD1 or TRBD2 (5 bases each). This CDR3 comprises 14 residues. Between the trimmed V and J ends, which lost 7 bases and 9 bases, there was a span of 19 bases. Germline CDR1 reads MNHEY; CDR2 reads SMNVEV (reference sequence). CDR3 nucleotides: TGTGCCAGCAAAACCGGGGCTACGGCGGGTGAGCAGTTCTTC. Translation: CASKTGATAGEQFF.

The sample holds one count of this clonotype. The rearrangement uses TRBV3-1 and TRBJ2-3; the D gene is possibly TRBD2 (7 bases). Trimming took off 4 bases at V and 0 bases at J, with 14 bases between the two ends. Germline CDR1 and CDR2: LGHDT and YNNKEL (reference sequence). The CDR3 has 16 amino acids. The CDR3 DNA sequence: TGTGCCAGCAGCCTTAGGGGGGGGTCTAGCACAGATACGCAGTATTTT. The encoded protein is CASSLRGGSSTDTQYF.

The chain joins TRBV5-8 to TRBJ2-3; 15 bases are shared with TRBD2. CDR1 SGHTS and CDR2 YDEGEE come from the germline V gene. The V and J ends lost 2 bases and 5 bases, in that order; junction bases with no gene match: 9. This CDR3 region has 18 residues. The CDR3: CASSLRTSGGARGDTQYF. In DNA, the CDR3 is TGTGCCAGCAGCTTACGGACTAGCGGGGGGGCTCGGGGAGATACGCAGTATTTT.

This clonotype was found a few times. CDR3 loop: CASSQGGHSPLHF. CDR3 DNA: TGTGCCAGCAGCCAAGGTGGTCATTCACCCCTCCACTTT. The V call is TRBV3-1, the J call TRBJ1-6; the D is unclear. The CDR3 is 13 residues long. The V end lost 1 base, the J end lost 8 bases, and 6 bases lay between the germline ends. Germline-derived CDR1 and CDR2 are LGHDT and YNNKEL (reference sequence).

J is TRBJ2-5 and V is TRBV7-2; TRBD2 aligns across 9 bases. Germline V gene data show CDR1 as SGHTA and CDR2 as FQGNSA. CDR3 size: 16 residues. The ends lost 4 bases at V and 4 bases at J; junction bases unmatched: 10. The CDR3: CASSYRPAGGLETQYF. CDR3 DNA: TGTGCCAGCAGCTACCGACCCGCGGGGGGGTTAGAGACCCAGTACTTC.

The chain recombines TRBV9 with TRBJ1-1; D ambiguous. CDR3 size: 14 residues. The V and J ends lost 4 bases and 0 bases respectively, with 10 bases between them. From germline, CDR1 is SGDLS and CDR2 YYNGEE. In DNA form, the CDR3 reads TGTGCCAGCAGCCCAACCTCGCTGAACACTGAAGCTTTCTTT. Translated: CASSPTSLNTEAFF. The full variable domain, rest sourced from reference TRBV9 and TRBJ1-1, is DSGVTQTPKHLITATGQRVTLRCSPRSGDLSVYWYQQSLDQGLQFLIQYYNGEERAKGNILERFSAQQFPDLHSELNLSSLELGDSALYFCASSPTSLNTEAFFGQGTRLTVV.

This rearrangement joins TRBV10-2 to TRBJ2-7; D unclear. The end of the DNA is better explained by TRBJ2-5, so the J call may be wrong. The CDR3 extends over 13 amino acids. Germline V gene data show CDR1 as WSHSY and CDR2 as SAAADI. CDR3 residues: CASGLAEGQTQYF. The CDR3 DNA sequence: TGCGCCAGCGGATTAGCCGAAGGGCAGACCCAGTACTTC.